Presented here are 8 T cell receptor beta chains from one specimen sequenced in a study of shared clonotypes between healthy human individuals. TCRdb's table, derived via immunoSEQ multiplex PCR, lists solely in-frame clones and lacks some. Among some 500,000 clones listed, around 96% were seen once. The sequencing sample was made of naive CD4+ T cells sorted from blood. Specified subset: CD45RA+ positively selected. These TCRs come from a woman in her thirties in good health.

The V gene is TRBV11-2, the J gene TRBJ2-2; D not certain. CDR1 and CDR2 from the germline V gene are SGHAT and FQNNGV. V lost 3 bases, J lost 0 bases, and 8 bases lay in between. The CDR3 covers 15 residues. The CDR3 region is CASSFWHSNTGELFF. The DNA for the CDR3 is TGTGCCAGCAGCTTCTGGCACTCGAACACCGGGGAGCTGTTTTTT.

The chain uses TRBV29-1 and TRBJ2-1; a weak D match, TRBD2 (5 bases). The CDR3 is 12 amino acids. Per germline, CDR1 SQVTM and CDR2 ANQGSEA. V was pared by 4 bases and J by 9 bases, with 13 bases between. CDR3 residues: CSVGSGVGEQFF. The CDR3 DNA sequence: TGCAGCGTTGGGTCCGGGGTCGGTGAGCAGTTCTTC.

This CDR3 is CASSPQGHEQFF. CDR3 DNA sequence: TGTGCCAGCAGCCCCCAAGGACATGAGCAGTTCTTC. This sequence joins TRBV11-2 and TRBJ2-1; D gene unclear. CDR3 length equals 12 residues. V was shortened by 5 bases and J by 8 bases, with 10 bases between the two germline ends. Germline V gene sequence: CDR1 SGHAT, CDR2 FQNNGV.

The rearrangement joins TRBV4-2 to TRBJ2-5, with D perhaps TRBD2 (6 bases). The assigned J gene may be wrong: the sequence end matches TRBJ2-7 better. CDR1 LGHNA and CDR2 YNFKEQ come from the germline V gene. CDR3 length: 12 residues. The CDR3 DNA reads as TGTGCCAGCAGCGCAGGAGGGTACGAGCAGTACTTC. Translation: CASSAGGYEQYF.

The CDR3 DNA reads TGTGCCAGCAGCTTCAAGCGGGAGGGGGGTGAGCAGTTCTTC. It is translated as CASSFKREGGEQFF. The gene calls are TRBV5-4 and TRBJ2-1; 10 bases fit TRBD2. J was trimmed by 9 bases and V by 2 bases; bases with no gene match: 5. The CDR3 is 14 amino acids. Germline V lookup: CDR1 SGHNT, CDR2 YYREEE (reference sequence). The variable domain in full, with the rest retrieved from reference TRBV5-4 and TRBJ2-1, is ETGVTQSPTHLIKTRGQQVTLRCSSQSGHNTVSWYQQALGQGPQFIFQYYREEENGRGNFPPRFSGLQFPNYSSELNVNALELDDSALYLCASSFKREGGEQFFGPGTRLTVL.

The V and J genes are TRBV4-1 and TRBJ2-1, with 11 bases fitting TRBD2. The V segment lost 3 bases and the J segment 5 bases; nucleotides outside the gene matches: 15. CDR1 MGHRA and CDR2 YSYEKL come from the germline V gene. The CDR3 spans 19 residues. DNA of the CDR3: TGCGCCAGCAGCCAGTTGTTCCCGACAACTAGCGGGAGTGACAATGAGCAGTTCTTC. This sequence encodes CASSQLFPTTSGSDNEQFF.

V gene TRBV5-4 combines with J gene TRBJ2-3; D is unclear. Germline V gene data show CDR1 as SGHNT and CDR2 as YYREEE (reference sequence). V lost 4 bases and J lost 3, with 12 bases in between. This CDR3 comprises 14 residues. The CDR3 DNA reads TGTGCCAGCAGCCCCCCCGCCAGAACAGATACGCAGTATTTT. It translates to CASSPPARTDTQYF.

The gene calls are TRBV5-1 and TRBJ1-1, with 8 bases aligning to TRBD1. This CDR3 comprises 16 residues. The ends lost 4 bases at V and 0 bases at J; junction bases unmatched: 8. The germline CDR1 and CDR2 sequences are SGHRS and YFSETQ. CDR3 coding DNA: TGCGCCAGCAGCCCTCGACAGGGGACGTTGAACACTGAAGCTTTCTTT. Encoded protein: CASSPRQGTLNTEAFF.